This T cell receptor (beta chain) appears in the sequencing data of a study of T cell repertoires in cytomegalovirus infection. TCRdb re-called the reads through MiXCR, storing one row per CDR3 protein. Counted here are 700,000 to 950,000 distinct CDR3 sequences, approximately 32% occurring once; the ten biggest clones make up over 10%. Per germline, CDR1 SGHVS and CDR2 FNYEAQ. This CDR3 is 12 amino acids long. Points on this clonotype: Its antigen remains unknown. The junction does not match germline at one end; this may be a read error.

The chain recombines TRBV7-6 with TRBJ2-5, with D perhaps assigned TRBD1 or TRBD2 (5 bases each). Sequenced material: cultured CD8+ T cells from PBMCs, taken from culture after CMV antigen stimulation. The source of this sequence is a human donor in good health (CMV status not recorded). Some clones in this sample may be carry-over from other donors' samples. The CDR3 is CASRTGMGPQYF. In DNA form, the CDR3 reads TGTGCTAGCAGAACGGGGATGGGACCCCAGTACTTC.